This passage covers 14 T cell receptor beta chains from one sample sequenced in a study of blood T cell repertoires in COVID-19. The data were produced by immunoSEQ multiplex PCR, yet TCRdb's version contains in-frame clones alone and is incomplete. The table shows roughly 97,000 clones, with around nine tenths occurring only once. The sample comprised peripheral blood. Source of these receptors: a human donor in a cohort sampled during active COVID-19.

The CDR3 DNA follows: TGTGCCAGCAGTCTAGGGGGCGCCTCCTACGAGCAGTACTTC. It is translated as CASSLGGASYEQYF. The chain links TRBV6-5 to TRBJ2-7, with 7 bases matching TRBD1. V lost 5 bases, J lost 0 bases, and 4 bases stayed unmatched. CDR3 size: 14 residues. The germline V gene encodes CDR1 MNHEY and CDR2 SVGAGI.

The gene calls are TRBV13 and TRBJ1-2; D ambiguous. The CDR3 contains 12 residues. From germline, CDR1 is PRHDT and CDR2 FYEKMQ (reference sequence). Trimming removed 0 bases from V and 7 bases from J, with 6 bases in between. The CDR3 bases are TGTGCCAGCAGCTTAGGGGCGGCTGGCTACACCTTC. Amino acids: CASSLGAAGYTF. Combining the CDR3 with reference TRBV13 and TRBJ1-2 gives the whole variable domain AAGVIQSPRHLIKEKRETATLKCYPIPRHDTVYWYQQGPGQDPQFLISFYEKMQSDKGSIPDRFSAQQFSDYHSELNMSSLELGDSALYFCASSLGAAGYTFGSGTRLTVV.

The V gene is TRBV6-6, the J gene TRBJ1-1; 9 bases agree with TRBD1. The trim removed 6 bases at V and 0 bases at J, leaving 8 bases unmatched. The CDR3 totals 16 residues. CDR1 MNHNY and CDR2 SVGAGI come from the germline V gene (reference sequence). The CDR3 sequence is CASRSGTGTLNTEAFF. Here the CDR3 DNA reads TGTGCCAGCAGGTCCGGGACAGGGACCTTGAACACTGAAGCTTTCTTT.

This clone was observed a single time. V and J are TRBV28 and TRBJ1-4; 7 bases fit TRBD1. Germline V CDR1 and CDR2: MDHEN, SYDVKM. CDR3 length: 14 residues. The V gene end was trimmed by 8 bases and the J gene end by 0 bases; junction bases not matched to a gene: 3. CDR3 in amino acids: CASAGGATNEKLFF. CDR3 in DNA: TGTGCCAGCGCAGGGGGTGCAACTAATGAAAAACTGTTTTTT.

The rearrangement links TRBV5-4 to TRBJ2-5; TRBD2 is a possible D gene (5 bases). Germline V CDR1 and CDR2: SGHNT, YYREEE (reference sequence). This CDR3 is 13 amino acids long. V was pared by 4 bases and J by 2 bases, with 9 bases between. DNA for the CDR3: TGTGCCAGCAGCGTTGGACTTCAAGAGACCCAGTACTTC. Its protein product is CASSVGLQETQYF.

The chain uses TRBV6-5 and TRBJ2-3, with 9 bases fitting TRBD2. V was pared by 7 bases and J by 7 bases, with 12 bases of the junction left unmatched. Germline V gene data show CDR1 as MNHEY and CDR2 as SVGAGI. The CDR3 has 15 amino acids. This CDR3 reads CASKVLSGGLHTQYF. CDR3 DNA sequence: TGTGCCAGCAAAGTTTTGAGCGGGGGGTTACATACGCAGTATTTT.

The V and J genes are TRBV4-2 and TRBJ1-2; D gene unclear. The CDR3 totals 15 residues. The germline V and J ends were trimmed by 1 base and 2 bases, with 11 bases remaining between them. From germline, CDR1 is LGHNA and CDR2 YNFKEQ. CDR3 sequence: CASSQAITVNYGYTF. The CDR3 DNA sequence: TGTGCCAGCAGCCAAGCTATTACGGTGAACTATGGCTACACCTTC.

The V and J genes are TRBV13 and TRBJ1-6; 8 nucleotides agree with TRBD1. In germline, CDR1 is PRHDT, CDR2 FYEKMQ (reference sequence). The junction had 10 bases not matched to a gene; V was cut back by 3 bases and J by 9 bases. The CDR3 totals 16 residues. For the CDR3, the DNA is TGTGCCAGCAGCTTTGGGAGGACAGGGAAAACTTCACCCCTCCACTTT. It specifies CASSFGRTGKTSPLHF. Combining the CDR3 with reference TRBV13 and TRBJ1-6 gives the whole variable domain AAGVIQSPRHLIKEKRETATLKCYPIPRHDTVYWYQQGPGQDPQFLISFYEKMQSDKGSIPDRFSAQQFSDYHSELNMSSLELGDSALYFCASSFGRTGKTSPLHFGNGTRLTVT.

The rearrangement joins TRBV29-1 to TRBJ2-5, with TRBD2 identical over 10 bases. Germline V gives CDR1 SQVTM, CDR2 ANQGSEA. The CDR3 length is 14 residues. V trimming: 4 bases; J trimming: 4 bases; junction bases outside the gene matches: 6. CDR3 in DNA: TGCAGCGTTGGGCTAGCGGGAGCGAGAGAGACCCAGTACTTC. Translation: CSVGLAGARETQYF.

The chain combines TRBV28 with TRBJ2-3, with a possible D match to TRBD2 (7 bases). The germline V and J ends were trimmed by 8 bases and 4 bases, with 19 bases remaining between them. CDR1 and CDR2 from the germline V gene are MDHEN and SYDVKM. This CDR3 contains 15 residues. The CDR3 is CASRGRGATSDTQYF. The CDR3 nucleotides are TGTGCCAGCCGGGGGAGGGGGGCCACCTCAGATACGCAGTATTTT.

The chain uses TRBV11-3 and TRBJ2-3; the D gene is possibly TRBD1 (6 bases). Between the trimmed V and J ends, which lost 4 bases and 0 bases, there was a span of 8 bases. CDR3 size: 14 residues. Germline CDR1 SGHNT, CDR2 YENEEA. DNA of the CDR3: TGTGCCAGCAGCTCCGGACAGAGCACAGATACGCAGTATTTT. Its translation: CASSSGQSTDTQYF.

This chain links TRBV3-1 (or the pseudogene TRBV3-2) with TRBJ1-6, with D tentatively TRBD1 (6 bases). Germline V CDR1 and CDR2: LGHDT, YNNKEL (reference sequence). Trimming stripped 0 bases from V and 9 bases from J, with 15 bases between. The CDR3 contains 16 residues. As DNA, the CDR3 is TGTGCCAGCAGCCAAGATTCAGAGACAGGAACTTCACCCCTCCACTTT. This codes for CASSQDSETGTSPLHF.

This sequence joins TRBV7-2 and TRBJ2-1; 12 positions agree with TRBD2. After removal of 2 bases from V and 4 bases from J, the junction contained 6 bases not matched to a gene. The CDR3 has 17 amino acids. Germline V lookup: CDR1 SGHTA, CDR2 FQGNSA. CDR3 residues: CASSLPLAGGWYNEQFF. CDR3 sequence (DNA): TGTGCCAGCAGCTTACCCCTAGCGGGAGGGTGGTACAATGAGCAGTTCTTC.

V gene TRBV6-5 combines with J gene TRBJ2-7; tentatively, D is TRBD2 (6 bases). The CDR3 is 14 residues long. CDR1 and CDR2 (germline): MNHEY, SVGAGI. The V and J ends lost 6 bases and 6 bases respectively, with 18 bases between them. In DNA form, the CDR3 reads TGTGCCAGCAGGGCCGGAGGGCCTCCACCCGAGCAGTACTTC. It specifies CASRAGGPPPEQYF.